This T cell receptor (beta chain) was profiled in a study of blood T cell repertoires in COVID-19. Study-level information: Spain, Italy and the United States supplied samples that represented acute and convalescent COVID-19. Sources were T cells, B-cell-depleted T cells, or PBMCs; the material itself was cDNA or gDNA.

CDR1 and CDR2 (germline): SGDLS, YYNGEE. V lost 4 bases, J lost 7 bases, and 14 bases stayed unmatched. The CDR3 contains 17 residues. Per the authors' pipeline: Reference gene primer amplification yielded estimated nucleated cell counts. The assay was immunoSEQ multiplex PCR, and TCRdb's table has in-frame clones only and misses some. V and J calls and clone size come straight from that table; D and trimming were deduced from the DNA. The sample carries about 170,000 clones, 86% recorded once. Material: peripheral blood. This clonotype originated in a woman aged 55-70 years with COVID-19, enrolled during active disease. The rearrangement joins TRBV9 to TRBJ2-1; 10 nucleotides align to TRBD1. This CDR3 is CASSPQTGGIRVNEQFF. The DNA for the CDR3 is TGTGCCAGCAGCCCCCAGACAGGGGGCATAAGAGTGAATGAGCAGTTCTTC.